The rows below give T cell receptor beta chains drawn from one sample of a study of control samples from healthy donors and cancer patients. Method: immunoSEQ multiplex PCR; TCRdb's copy keeps in-frame clones and lacks some. The sample has some 120,000 clones, approximately 94% seen once; the top ten hold about 1.7%. The sequencing input was PBMCs. Receptors were obtained from a man aged 50 to 60 with head and neck cancer. Both conserved end residues are part of each CDR3. Fields, in order: clone size, J gene, D gene, V gene, CDR3 length, CDR3 DNA, CDR3 protein. A D gene is named only where the DNA matches it firmly. The size field is filled for only some rows; it gives once, few, many or a size class.

clone size: NA; J gene: TRBJ1-2; D gene: TRBD1; V gene: TRBV6-5; CDR3 length: 15; CDR3 DNA: TGTGCCAGCAGTTACCAGGGACAGGGTGCCTATGGCTACACCTTC; CDR3 protein: CASSYQGQGAYGYTF
clone size: NA; J gene: TRBJ1-1; D gene: NA; V gene: TRBV11-2; CDR3 length: 15; CDR3 DNA: TGTGCCAGCAGCTTAGAGGTGGGGACGAACACTGAAGCTTTCTTT; CDR3 protein: CASSLEVGTNTEAFF
clone size: NA; J gene: TRBJ2-1; D gene: NA; V gene: TRBV7-8; CDR3 length: 14; CDR3 DNA: TGTGCCAGCAGCTCGGGGAGCTCCTACAATGAGCAGTTCTTC; CDR3 protein: CASSSGSSYNEQFF
clone size: NA; J gene: TRBJ2-5; D gene: NA; V gene: TRBV30; CDR3 length: 14; CDR3 DNA: TGTGCCTGGAGTGTATACAGAGTCAAAGAGACCCAGTACTTC; CDR3 protein: CAWSVYRVKETQYF
clone size: NA; J gene: TRBJ2-3; D gene: TRBD2; V gene: TRBV5-5; CDR3 length: 16; CDR3 DNA: TGTGCCAGCAGGGTCGGACTAGCGACTAGCACAGATACGCAGTATTTT; CDR3 protein: CASRVGLATSTDTQYF
clone size: NA; J gene: TRBJ2-1; D gene: NA; V gene: TRBV6-5; CDR3 length: 14; CDR3 DNA: TGTGCCAGCAGTTTATGGGCCGGCTACAATGAGCAGTTCTTC; CDR3 protein: CASSLWAGYNEQFF
clone size: NA; J gene: TRBJ1-4; D gene: TRBD1; V gene: TRBV6-1; CDR3 length: 15; CDR3 DNA: TGTGCCAGCAGTGAACAGACAGGGGGGAGGGAAAAACTGTTTTTT; CDR3 protein: CASSEQTGGREKLFF
clone size: NA; J gene: TRBJ2-7; D gene: TRBD2; V gene: TRBV7-2; CDR3 length: 13; CDR3 DNA: TGTGCCAGCAGCTTAGAACTAGCGTACAAGCAGTACTTC; CDR3 protein: CASSLELAYKQYF
clone size: NA; J gene: TRBJ1-6; D gene: NA; V gene: TRBV28; CDR3 length: 13; CDR3 DNA: TGTGCCAGCAGCGCCCTGAGGAGTTCACCCCTCCACTTT; CDR3 protein: CASSALRSSPLHF
clone size: NA; J gene: TRBJ2-4; D gene: NA; V gene: TRBV19; CDR3 length: 16; CDR3 DNA: TGTGCCAGTAGTCACCCAGGCGCGCTAGCCAAAAACATTCAGTACTTC; CDR3 protein: CASSHPGALAKNIQYF
clone size: NA; J gene: TRBJ1-2; D gene: NA; V gene: TRBV28; CDR3 length: 14; CDR3 DNA: TGTGCCAGCAGCTACCGGGCCCGAGGCGGGGGCTACACCTTC; CDR3 protein: CASSYRARGGGYTF
clone size: NA; J gene: TRBJ1-2; D gene: NA; V gene: TRBV7-2; CDR3 length: 13; CDR3 DNA: TGTGCCAGCAGCGCCGCGCTTTCGGGTGGCTACACCTTC; CDR3 protein: CASSAALSGGYTF
clone size: NA; J gene: TRBJ1-2; D gene: NA; V gene: TRBV28; CDR3 length: 13; CDR3 DNA: TGTGCCAGCAGTTTTAGGCCCAACTATGGCTACACCTTC; CDR3 protein: CASSFRPNYGYTF
clone size: NA; J gene: TRBJ2-3; D gene: TRBD2; V gene: TRBV5-1; CDR3 length: 14; CDR3 DNA: TGCGCCAGCAGCTGGGGGGGACTCACAGATACGCAGTATTTT; CDR3 protein: CASSWGGLTDTQYF
clone size: NA; J gene: TRBJ1-5; D gene: TRBD1; V gene: TRBV7-2; CDR3 length: 16; CDR3 DNA: TGTGCCAGCAGCCCTTGGACAGGCCTAAGGGCTCAGCCCCAGCATTTT; CDR3 protein: CASSPWTGLRAQPQHF
clone size: NA; J gene: TRBJ1-1; D gene: TRBD1; V gene: TRBV5-1; CDR3 length: 14; CDR3 DNA: TGCGCCAGCAGCTTGAGGACAGGGAACACTGAAGCTTTCTTT; CDR3 protein: CASSLRTGNTEAFF
clone size: NA; J gene: TRBJ2-5; D gene: NA; V gene: TRBV18; CDR3 length: 16; CDR3 DNA: TGTGCCAGCTCACCACCGCAAAGACCCTCGGGGGAGACCCAGTACTTC; CDR3 protein: CASSPPQRPSGETQYF
clone size: few; J gene: TRBJ1-2; D gene: NA; V gene: TRBV6-1; CDR3 length: 13; CDR3 DNA: TGTGCCAGCAGTGAGGTTGCCCTCCGGGGCTACACCTTC; CDR3 protein: CASSEVALRGYTF
clone size: NA; J gene: TRBJ1-4; D gene: TRBD1; V gene: TRBV7-9; CDR3 length: 14; CDR3 DNA: TGTGCCAGCAGCGTCGACAGGGGGAATGAAAAACTGTTTTTT; CDR3 protein: CASSVDRGNEKLFF
clone size: NA; J gene: TRBJ2-1; D gene: NA; V gene: TRBV25-1; CDR3 length: 12; CDR3 DNA: TGTGCCAGCATGACTGGTTACAATGAGCAGTTCTTC; CDR3 protein: CASMTGYNEQFF
clone size: NA; J gene: TRBJ1-5; D gene: NA; V gene: TRBV5-6; CDR3 length: 14; CDR3 DNA: TGTGCCAGCAGCTTGGCCATGGGCAATCAGCCCCAGCATTTT; CDR3 protein: CASSLAMGNQPQHF
clone size: NA; J gene: TRBJ2-7; D gene: NA; V gene: TRBV7-2; CDR3 length: 13; CDR3 DNA: TGTGCCAGCAAGGGCGGCGAAGGGTACGAGCAGTACTTC; CDR3 protein: CASKGGEGYEQYF
clone size: NA; J gene: TRBJ1-4; D gene: NA; V gene: TRBV27; CDR3 length: 17; CDR3 DNA: TGTGCCAGCAGTCCCGCCGCAGTTATAAGTGGTAATGAAAAACTGTTTTTT; CDR3 protein: CASSPAAVISGNEKLFF
clone size: NA; J gene: TRBJ1-1; D gene: NA; V gene: TRBV18; CDR3 length: 18; CDR3 DNA: TGTGCCAGCTCAGGGGTAGCCTTAGGGGGGAATTACAACACTGAAGCTTTCTTT; CDR3 protein: CASSGVALGGNYNTEAFF
clone size: NA; J gene: TRBJ2-5; D gene: TRBD1; V gene: TRBV19; CDR3 length: 13; CDR3 DNA: TGTGCCAGTAGTAGGACAGGGGAAGAGACCCAGTACTTC; CDR3 protein: CASSRTGEETQYF
clone size: NA; J gene: TRBJ1-2; D gene: NA; V gene: TRBV28; CDR3 length: 15; CDR3 DNA: TGTGCCAGCAGTCTCCCCGTCGGGGTAAGGGGAGGCTACACCTTC; CDR3 protein: CASSLPVGVRGGYTF
clone size: NA; J gene: TRBJ1-6; D gene: NA; V gene: TRBV7-2; CDR3 length: 15; CDR3 DNA: TGTGCCAGCAGCTTGAGGGGGGGCGCTAATTCACCCCTCCACTTT; CDR3 protein: CASSLRGGANSPLHF
clone size: NA; J gene: TRBJ1-1; D gene: NA; V gene: TRBV6-4; CDR3 length: 16; CDR3 DNA: TGTGCCAGCGACCCGCGAACCACAGGGTCGAACACTGAAGCTTTCTTT; CDR3 protein: CASDPRTTGSNTEAFF
clone size: NA; J gene: TRBJ1-5; D gene: NA; V gene: TRBV6-5; CDR3 length: 14; CDR3 DNA: TGTGCCAGCCGAAGATCAGCAAGCAATCAGCCCCAGCATTTT; CDR3 protein: CASRRSASNQPQHF
clone size: NA; J gene: TRBJ2-5; D gene: NA; V gene: TRBV7-6; CDR3 length: 14; CDR3 DNA: TGTGCCAGCAGCTTAGTCGGTACGGGTGAGACCCAGTACTTC; CDR3 protein: CASSLVGTGETQYF
clone size: NA; J gene: TRBJ2-7; D gene: NA; V gene: TRBV6-5; CDR3 length: 13; CDR3 DNA: TGTGCCAGCAGTTACTCGTCATCCTACGAGCAGTACTTC; CDR3 protein: CASSYSSSYEQYF
clone size: NA; J gene: TRBJ2-7; D gene: TRBD1; V gene: TRBV5-8; CDR3 length: 15; CDR3 DNA: TGTGCCAGCAGCTTGGGAACAGGGGGCAGGGACGAGCAGTACTTC; CDR3 protein: CASSLGTGGRDEQYF
clone size: NA; J gene: TRBJ2-7; D gene: NA; V gene: TRBV12-5; CDR3 length: 13; CDR3 DNA: TGTGCTAGTGGTGTCGGGGGGCCCTACGAGCAGTACTTC; CDR3 protein: CASGVGGPYEQYF
clone size: NA; J gene: TRBJ2-7; D gene: NA; V gene: TRBV6-5; CDR3 length: 15; CDR3 DNA: TGTGCCAGCAGCCCGGCGGTAGGGAGATCTGGGGAGCAGTACTTC; CDR3 protein: CASSPAVGRSGEQYF
clone size: once; J gene: TRBJ2-5; D gene: TRBD2; V gene: TRBV11-2; CDR3 length: 13; CDR3 DNA: TGTGCCAGCAGCTTGGCGGGGGGGGAGACCCAGTACTTC; CDR3 protein: CASSLAGGETQYF
clone size: NA; J gene: TRBJ1-2; D gene: TRBD1; V gene: TRBV11-2; CDR3 length: 17; CDR3 DNA: TGTGCCAGCAGCGTACCATCCGGGACAGGGGGCGGCTATGGCTACACCTTC; CDR3 protein: CASSVPSGTGGGYGYTF
clone size: NA; J gene: TRBJ1-3; D gene: NA; V gene: TRBV11-2; CDR3 length: 15; CDR3 DNA: TGTGCCAGCAGCTTAGTCGCAGTCTCTGGAAACACCATATATTTT; CDR3 protein: CASSLVAVSGNTIYF
clone size: NA; J gene: TRBJ2-3; D gene: TRBD2; V gene: TRBV5-1; CDR3 length: 16; CDR3 DNA: TGCGCCAGCAGCCAAAGACTAGCGGGGACGGGGGGTACGCAGTATTTT; CDR3 protein: CASSQRLAGTGGTQYF